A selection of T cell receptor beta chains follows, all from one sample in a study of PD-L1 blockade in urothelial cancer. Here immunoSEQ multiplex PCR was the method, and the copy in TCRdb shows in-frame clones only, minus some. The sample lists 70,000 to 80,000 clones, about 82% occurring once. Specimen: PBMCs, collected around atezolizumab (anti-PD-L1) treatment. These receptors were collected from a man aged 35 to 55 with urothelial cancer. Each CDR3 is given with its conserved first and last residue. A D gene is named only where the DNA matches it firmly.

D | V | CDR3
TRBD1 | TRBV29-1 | CSVPMTGNYGYTF
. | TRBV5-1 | CASSLAGRTNTIYF
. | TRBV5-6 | CASSLDREEDTQYF
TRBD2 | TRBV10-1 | CASSEREGYNEQFF
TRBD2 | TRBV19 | CASSIVALAGPTGELFF
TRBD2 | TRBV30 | CASGTSGHYEQYF
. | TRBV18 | CASSPQGGRRQQETQYF
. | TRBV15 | CATSFGSGANVLTF
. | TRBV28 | CAGGTPSTGELFF
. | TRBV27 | CASMRGPDTEAFF
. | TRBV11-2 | CASSPRGSSYNEQFF
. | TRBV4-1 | CASSREPQLRHEQFF
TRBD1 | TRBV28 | CASASPGQGLHTEAFF
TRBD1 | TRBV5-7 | CASSLRFSDREGTGELFF
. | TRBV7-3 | CASSLLMNTEAFF
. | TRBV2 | CASSARLGETQYF
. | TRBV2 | CASSDGGNEQYF
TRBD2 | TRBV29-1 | CSVAGPSSGRHNEQYF
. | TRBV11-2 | CASSLEGAVYGYTF
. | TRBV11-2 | CASSPGPYAEAFF
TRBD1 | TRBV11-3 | CASSARGQGRNEQFF
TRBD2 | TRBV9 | CASSVEPYQASGFTDTQYF
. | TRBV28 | CASSLIGGENTEAFF
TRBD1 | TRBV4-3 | CASSQERVQGGKTQYF
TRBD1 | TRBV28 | CASRPDRVDGYTF
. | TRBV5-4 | CASSSGSNRERLRGYTF
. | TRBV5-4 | CASSLEGGGETQYF
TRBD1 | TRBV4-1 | CASSQARTQGKPEAFF
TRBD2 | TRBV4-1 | CASSQVPGGRSYEQYF
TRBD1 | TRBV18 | CASSNRRTGQGRTGELFF
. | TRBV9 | CASSVTAESSYEQYF
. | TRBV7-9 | CASSFWVGRTDTQYF
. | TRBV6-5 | CASSYEGVNEQFF
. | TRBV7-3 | CASSLLGAGELFF
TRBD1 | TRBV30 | CAWRGRGTDLTANYGYTF
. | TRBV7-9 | CASSPHDSPRETQYF
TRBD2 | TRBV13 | CASSTPTSGSYNEQFF
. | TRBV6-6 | CASSYDISVDTQYF
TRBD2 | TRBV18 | CASSPGPGGETQYF
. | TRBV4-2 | CASSLLSGNTIYF
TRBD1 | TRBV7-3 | CASSFFPGTEETQYF
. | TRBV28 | CASSRGGGWEKLFF
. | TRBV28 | CASSFNKDSRNTIYF
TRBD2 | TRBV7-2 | CASSFSTSGRSETQYF
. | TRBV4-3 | CASSQDVKGGFYGYTF
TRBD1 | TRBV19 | CASRGTAAYEQYF
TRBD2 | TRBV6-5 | CASSYSAGGADTQYF
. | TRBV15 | CATSGRTVDEKLFF
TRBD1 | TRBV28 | CASRGTGVNEQFF
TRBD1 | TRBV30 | CAWRGRGRETQYF
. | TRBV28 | CASTMVGADYEQYF
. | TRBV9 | CASSVDSRVSGEQYF
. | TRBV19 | CASSRGPYEQYF
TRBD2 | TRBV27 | CASSLSSGALDTQYF